This T cell receptor (beta chain) was found in a study of metastatic and nonmetastatic thyroid tumors (dated by TCRdb to the early 2020s). With regard to the full study: Repertoires from peripheral blood and from tumor or nodule tissue samples of malignant and benign thyroid patients were compared. Study-wide conclusions, independent of this receptor: In both blood and tumor samples, malignant tumors were reported to have significantly higher TCR beta diversity than benign nodules.

None of the patients had been given any treatment before thyroid surgery. The study retrospectively analysed patient clinical samples collected from about 2012 to 2018 using T-cell receptor beta sequencing. Library method: PCR. Reads for this sample came from an Illumina HiSeq 4000. The TCR beta-chain CDR3 region of each patient was profiled by high-throughput sequencing. For the original study's pipeline: CDR3 differences across clinicopathological groups were used to build a classifier for discriminating distant-metastatic papillary thyroid cancer patients. To measure repertoire diversity the researchers used the Shannon index, while the Morisita-Horn index served to gauge how similar the tumor and blood repertoires were. The public reads were reanalyzed by TCRdb: fastp trimming at Q25, MiXCR alignment, in-frame beta chains only. TCRdb, rather than the study authors, made the V and J calls. The sample table records some 42,000 clones; about 26% of these occur just once. The top ten clonotypes cover roughly a tenth of the sample.

As regards this clone: The antigen it recognizes is unknown. Nothing much larger sits one base from this clone, and base qualities are not available.

Trimming removed 5 bases from V and 1 base from J; the gene matches leave 6 bases unexplained. The germline V gene provides CDR1 SGHNT and CDR2 YENEEA. The CDR3 goes from the cysteine to the phenylalanine over 15 residues. The sequence is cut down to CDR3 DNA, 45 bases in frame from base 1. The chain is made from TRBV11-3 and TRBJ2-7, and TRBD2 aligns with 9 junction nucleotides. The sequencing input was blood. This sequence originates from a male donor with papillary thyroid cancer or a benign thyroid nodule (not recorded which). Some clones in this sample may be carry-over from other donors' samples. The CDR3 corresponds to CASSPYSGSSYEQYF. The DNA sequence is as follows: TGTGCCAGCAGCCCCTATAGCGGGAGTTCCTACGAGCAGTACTTC.